This T cell receptor beta chain stems from a study of cytotoxic CD8 clonotypes in ibrutinib-treated CLL (dated by TCRdb to the early 2020s). As for the study more broadly: The cohort was composed of about 10 relapsed/refractory and approximately 16 treatment-naive patients; IGHV unmutated status was identified in approximately 17 patients. All remission and progressive disease samples were collected while patients were still receiving ibrutinib. Cryopreserved peripheral blood mononuclear cells were collected at three points: before therapy, at response, and at either sustained remission or disease progression. Of the 85 to 95 participants in the trial, roughly 26 had longitudinal samples available. On average, each sample had approximately 250,000 productive templates and tens of thousands of productive rearrangements. The response samples were drawn at a median of roughly eleven months into treatment, with a range of about 6 to 36 months. Partial responses were observed in roughly 24 patients and complete responses in 2; after a median follow-up of 68 months, remission was maintained in about 15 patients and progression was observed in 12. The research as a whole found: Clonality rose at ibrutinib response, remained stable during sustained remission, and dropped back toward baseline at progression. Baseline clonality exceeded that of age-matched healthy donors and correlated strongly with circulating CD8+ T-cell counts. Sampling times were not matched between patients in sustained remission and patients whose disease was progressing, and lymph node repertoires were not examined. Public clonotypes were found to be uncommon and were observed to contract or remain stable during treatment; the increase in clonality was shown to reflect expansion of private clonotypes at ibrutinib response.

Comment on this clone: Its antigen has not been determined. No quality values exist for individual bases; no much larger clone is one base distant.

Its CDR3 holds 13 amino acids, cysteine through phenylalanine. Only CDR3 DNA is held: 39 bases, read in frame from base 1. The V and J ends are trimmed by 1 base and 5 bases, leaving 9 bases between them. Per the germline V gene, SGDLS is the CDR1 and YYNGEE is the CDR2. The intended sense of this specimen's time point label: about 11 months on ibrutinib. For TCR beta library preparation, roughly 2 micrograms of genomic DNA was extracted from cryopreserved PBMCs. Longitudinal blood samples from CLL patients on ibrutinib monotherapy were analyzed using high-throughput TCR beta sequencing. The patients took part in an open-label, single-center phase 2 trial of ibrutinib monotherapy. The goal of deep resolution MiSeq sequencing was a depth between 1 in 1 million and 1 in 200,000 T cells, and coverage averaged 10x per clonotype. The immunoSEQ hsTCRB Kit was used to generate the TCR beta libraries. On the authors' methods: Data were analyzed with ImmunoSEQ Data Assistant and ImmunoSEQ Analyzer, with V, D and J genes assigned per IMGT definitions. Clonality, with values ranging from 0 to 1, was calculated as one minus the normalized Shannon entropy of productive rearrangement frequencies. Only overrepresented clonotypes making up at least 0.05% of the repertoire of each patient were included in the public clonotype analysis. Repertoires from approximately 13 age-matched healthy donors in immuneACCESS were used as clonality controls. The table comes from immuneACCESS by way of TCRdb, which keeps in-frame sequences with V and J called. Part of the clones is missing from these tables; in studies checked, under half for an unresolved V gene and the rest for unknown reasons. The V and J calls and clone size are taken from that table; D and trimming were inferred from the DNA. The sample table contains about 140,000 clones; only one count was recorded for around 93% of them. The top ten clonotypes cover 10% to 11% of the sample.

The sequence joins TRBV9 to TRBJ1-2; the D gene is not confidently resolved. The receptor comes from a human donor with chronic lymphocytic leukemia. The source material was PBMCs, sampled after 12 months of ibrutinib treatment. The CDR3 is CASSVRSSYGYTF. The DNA sequence is TGTGCCAGCAGCGTAAGATCTTCGTATGGCTACACCTTC.